The 5 T cell receptor beta chains below were found in one sample sequenced in a study of cytomegalovirus exposure and HLA in healthy donors. Primers: 60 Vbeta forward and 13 Jbeta reverse. Only in-frame clones appear in the TCRdb table, and some are missing; sequencing was by immunoSEQ multiplex PCR. The table includes about 190,000 clones, about four fifths detected once. Sample: PBMCs. Every receptor here comes from a woman aged 18-29 years in good health and CMV-seronegative.

V gene TRBV5-4 combines with J gene TRBJ1-2, with D unresolved. The V end was cut by 1 base, the J end by 7 bases, with 20 bases between. Germline CDR1 and CDR2: SGHNT and YYREEE (reference sequence). This CDR3 spans 16 amino acids. The CDR3 coding sequence is TGTGCCAGCAGCTTGATGTCCTTAGAGAAAAATACTGGCTACACCTTC. This encodes CASSLMSLEKNTGYTF.

The V call is TRBV11-2, the J call TRBJ2-7; 11 bases agree with TRBD2. In germline, CDR1 is SGHAT, CDR2 FQNNGV. The CDR3 length is 18 residues. The junction had 8 bases not matched to a gene; V was cut back by 0 bases and J by 1 base. The CDR3 loop reads CASSLDWGVAGGSYEQYF. DNA for the CDR3: TGTGCCAGCAGCTTAGATTGGGGGGTAGCGGGAGGGTCCTACGAGCAGTACTTC.

This clone is a singleton in its sample. The rearrangement links TRBV19 to TRBJ2-5; 9 positions match TRBD2. V trimming: 2 bases; J trimming: 1 base; junction bases outside the gene matches: 2. CDR1 LNHDA and CDR2 SQIVND come from the germline V gene (reference sequence). This CDR3 is built from 15 residues. The CDR3 sequence: CASSILAGFQETQYF. The CDR3 DNA reads TGTGCCAGTAGTATACTAGCGGGGTTCCAAGAGACCCAGTACTTC.

The V and J genes are TRBV7-8 and TRBJ2-5, with D maybe TRBD1 (5 bases). In germline, CDR1 is SGHVS, CDR2 FQNEAQ. Trimming removed 0 bases from V and 5 bases from J, with 13 bases in between. The CDR3 covers 15 residues. CDR3 nucleotides: TGTGCCAGCAGCTTAGCGGACGGACAAGAGGAGACCCAGTACTTC. As protein: CASSLADGQEETQYF.

The chain recombines TRBV6-5 with TRBJ2-5; tentatively, D is TRBD2 (5 bases). CDR1 and CDR2 from the germline V gene are MNHEY and SVGAGI. V lost 2 bases and J 5 bases, leaving 15 bases between the germline ends. CDR3 length: 15 residues. The chain's CDR3 is CASSYGVGVGETQYF. The CDR3 DNA sequence: TGTGCCAGCAGTTACGGGGTGGGAGTGGGCGAGACCCAGTACTTC.